This TCR beta chain was found in a study of blood T cell repertoires in COVID-19. Clones were sequenced by immunoSEQ multiplex PCR, and TCRdb holds only the in-frame ones, with some missing. The sample shows 68,000 or so clones, around nine tenths of them seen only once. This clone was observed a handful of times. The germline CDR1 and CDR2 sequences are MNHNY and SVGAGI (reference sequence). The J segment lost 11 bases and the V segment lost 6 bases, leaving 9 bases of the junction unmatched. CDR3 size: 13 residues. The chain employs TRBV6-6 and TRBJ2-1, with 8 bases matching TRBD1. This TCR derives from a man aged 70-80 years with active or convalescent COVID-19. The source material was peripheral blood. CDR3 protein: CASSLQRDRQQFF. The CDR3 bases are TGTGCCAGCAGCCTCCAGAGGGACAGGCAGCAGTTCTTC.